Listed here is a single TCR beta chain. What it recognizes is unknown. This sample is part of a study of cytomegalovirus exposure and HLA in healthy donors. Study as a whole: Unique TCRs numbering around 85 million, obtained from HLA-typed donors, made up an early data release.

Both 60 Vbeta primers and 13 Jbeta primers went into the PCR. Sequencing used immunoSEQ multiplex PCR; TCRdb keeps in-frame clones, though not all of them. This sample has over 100,000 clones; about 72% occur once, and the top ten carry approximately 1.4%. Study conclusions and caveats: Later analysis suggested links between common viral pathogens and several top significant clusters. Some public TCRs appeared in many individuals, while most sequences were rare.

Sequences were obtained from PBMCs. The TCR comes from a female donor in good health and CMV-seronegative.

For the CDR3, the DNA is TGTGCCAGCAGCAAAGCTTTGACTTGGCTAGCGGCCCCCAGCTCCTACAATGAGCAGTTCTTC. It translates to CASSKALTWLAAPSSYNEQFF. V is TRBV21-1 and J is TRBJ2-1; the DNA was not compared with TRBD2, the D call given in the table. TRBV21-1 is marked as a pseudogene. The CDR3 totals 21 residues.